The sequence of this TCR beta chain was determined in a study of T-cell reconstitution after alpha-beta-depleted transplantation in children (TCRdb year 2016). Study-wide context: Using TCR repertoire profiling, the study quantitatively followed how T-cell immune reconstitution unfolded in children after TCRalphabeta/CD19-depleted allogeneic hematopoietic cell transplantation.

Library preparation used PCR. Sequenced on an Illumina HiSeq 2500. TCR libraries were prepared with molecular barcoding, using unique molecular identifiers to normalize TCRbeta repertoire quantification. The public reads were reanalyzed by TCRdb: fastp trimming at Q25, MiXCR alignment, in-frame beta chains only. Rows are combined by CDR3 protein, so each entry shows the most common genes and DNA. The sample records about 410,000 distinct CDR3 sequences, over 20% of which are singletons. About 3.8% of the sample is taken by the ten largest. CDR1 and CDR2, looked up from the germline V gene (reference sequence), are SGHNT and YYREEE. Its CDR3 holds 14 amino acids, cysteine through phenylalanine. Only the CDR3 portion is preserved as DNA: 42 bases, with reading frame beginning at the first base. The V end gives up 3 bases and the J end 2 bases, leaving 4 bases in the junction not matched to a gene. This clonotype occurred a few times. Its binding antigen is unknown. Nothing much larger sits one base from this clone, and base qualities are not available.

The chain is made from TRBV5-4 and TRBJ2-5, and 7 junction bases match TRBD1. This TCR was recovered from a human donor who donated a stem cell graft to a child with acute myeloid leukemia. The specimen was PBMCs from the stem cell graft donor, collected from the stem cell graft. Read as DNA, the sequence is TGTGCCAGCAGCTCGGGACAGCCTCAAGAGACCCAGTACTTC. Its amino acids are CASSSGQPQETQYF. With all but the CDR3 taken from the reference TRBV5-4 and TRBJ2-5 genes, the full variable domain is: ETGVTQSPTHLIKTRGQQVTLRCSSQSGHNTVSWYQQALGQGPQFIFQYYREEENGRGNFPPRFSGLQFPNYSSELNVNALELDDSALYLCASSSGQPQETQYFGPGTRLLVL.